The 10 T cell receptor beta chains given below trace back to one sample, sequenced in a study of shared clonotypes between healthy human individuals. Assay used: immunoSEQ multiplex PCR; TCRdb lists only in-frame clones, some missing. The table includes 630,000 or so clones, 95% to 98% detected once. Naivety among CD8 cells was defined by CD45RO negativity and positive CCR7 selection, thereby excluding terminally differentiated effector memory CD45RA+ cells. What was sequenced was naive CD8+ T cells sorted from blood. These receptors all stem from a man in his thirties or forties in good health.

The chain carries TRBV27 and TRBJ2-7; TRBD2 aligns across 7 bases. The length of the CDR3 is 14 residues. J was trimmed by 4 bases and V by 5 bases; bases with no gene match: 8. Germline CDR1 and CDR2: MNHEY and SMNVEV (reference sequence). CDR3 coding DNA: TGTGCCAGCAGTCTCGCCCTGGGGGGGTACGAGCAGTACTTC. It is translated as CASSLALGGYEQYF.

This clone was detected only a few times. The chain couples TRBV6-4 to TRBJ2-3; D gene ambiguous. The CDR3 spans 16 residues. With 4 bases removed from V and 4 bases from J, the gap between germline ends came to 18 bases. Germline CDR1 MRHNA, CDR2 SNTAGT. The CDR3 spells CASSAEDRPDADTQYF. CDR3 DNA sequence: TGTGCCAGCAGTGCCGAGGACCGCCCCGATGCAGATACGCAGTATTTT.

This chain's CDR3 is CASSVGLAPYEQYF. In DNA, the CDR3 is TGTGCCAGCAGCGTAGGACTAGCACCCTACGAGCAGTACTTC. The chain uses TRBV9 and TRBJ2-7, with 7 bases aligning to TRBD2. V lost 0 bases and J lost 2; bases outside the gene matches: 2. This CDR3 spans 14 amino acids. Germline V lookup: CDR1 SGDLS, CDR2 YYNGEE.

This clone is a singleton in its sample. This CDR3 is also generated by other DNA sequences in the sample. The V call is TRBV5-1, the J call TRBJ1-1; no definite D call. CDR3 length: 12 residues. Germline values: CDR1 SGHRS, CDR2 YFSETQ. V was trimmed by 0 bases and J by 5 bases, leaving 5 bases between them. This CDR3 reads CASSLGRTEAFF. The CDR3 DNA follows: TGCGCCAGCAGCTTGGGCAGAACTGAAGCTTTCTTT.

V usage is TRBV6-5 and J usage is TRBJ1-5, with unresolved D. The ends were cut back, 0 bases at V and 5 bases at J, with 11 bases in the middle. The CDR3 runs 15 residues. Germline CDR1 MNHEY, CDR2 SVGAGI. The CDR3 nucleotides read TGTGCCAGCAGTTACTCCGGGGATGGGTATCAGCCCCAGCATTTT. Encoded protein: CASSYSGDGYQPQHF.

The V gene is TRBV5-1, the J gene TRBJ1-1; 7 positions match TRBD1. V dropped 7 bases and J dropped 6; count of bases not matched to a gene: 9. Germline V gives CDR1 SGHRS, CDR2 YFSETQ. CDR3 length: 13 amino acids. The CDR3 nucleotides are TGCGCCAGCGGATACAGGGGTGAGGCTGAAGCTTTCTTT. Its translation: CASGYRGEAEAFF.

The V call is TRBV19, the J call TRBJ2-1; tentatively, D is TRBD1 (6 bases). V was cut by 6 bases and J by 3 bases, with 21 bases left in between. The V gene's germline CDR1 is LNHDA and CDR2 SQIVND (reference sequence). The CDR3 sequence is 17 residues long. The CDR3 DNA follows: TGTGCCAGTAGGGCGGACGCCAAGGGGGAAGGCTACAATGAGCAGTTCTTC. Its translation is CASRADAKGEGYNEQFF.

The chain carries TRBV9 and TRBJ2-3; D unresolved. The CDR3 is made up of 14 amino acids. Germline V gives CDR1 SGDLS, CDR2 YYNGEE. The germline V and J ends were trimmed by 0 bases and 2 bases, with 7 bases remaining between them. The CDR3 protein is CASSVVVHTDTQYF. CDR3 DNA: TGTGCCAGCAGCGTAGTGGTCCACACAGATACGCAGTATTTT.

The chain uses TRBV4-2 and TRBJ2-3, with 8 nucleotides matching TRBD2. Germline CDR1 LGHNA, CDR2 YNFKEQ. The V and J ends lost 6 bases and 0 bases, in that order; junction bases with no gene match: 8. This CDR3 is 16 amino acids long. The CDR3: CASRPRLAGSTDTQYF. Written as DNA, the CDR3 is TGTGCCAGCAGACCCCGGTTAGCGGGAAGCACAGATACGCAGTATTTT.

The chain links TRBV28 to TRBJ1-1; D is perhaps TRBD1 (6 bases). Germline V gene sequence: CDR1 MDHEN, CDR2 SYDVKM. The germline V and J ends were trimmed by 6 bases and 0 bases, with 8 bases remaining between them. This CDR3 region has 13 residues. CDR3 amino acids: CASRGTLNTEAFF. The CDR3 DNA reads TGTGCCAGCAGAGGGACATTGAACACTGAAGCTTTCTTT.